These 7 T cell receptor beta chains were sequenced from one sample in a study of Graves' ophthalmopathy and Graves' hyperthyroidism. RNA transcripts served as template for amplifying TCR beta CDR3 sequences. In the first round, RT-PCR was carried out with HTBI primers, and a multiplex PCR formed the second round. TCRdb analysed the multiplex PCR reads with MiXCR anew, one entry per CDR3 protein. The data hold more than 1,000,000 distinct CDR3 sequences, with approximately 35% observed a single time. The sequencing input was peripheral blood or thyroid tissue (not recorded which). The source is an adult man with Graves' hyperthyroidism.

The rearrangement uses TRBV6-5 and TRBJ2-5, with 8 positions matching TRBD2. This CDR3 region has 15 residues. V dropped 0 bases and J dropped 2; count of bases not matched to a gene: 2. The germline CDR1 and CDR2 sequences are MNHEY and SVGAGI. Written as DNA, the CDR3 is TGTGCCAGCAGTTACTCGGAGCGGGGGCAAGAGACCCAGTACTTC. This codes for CASSYSERGQETQYF.

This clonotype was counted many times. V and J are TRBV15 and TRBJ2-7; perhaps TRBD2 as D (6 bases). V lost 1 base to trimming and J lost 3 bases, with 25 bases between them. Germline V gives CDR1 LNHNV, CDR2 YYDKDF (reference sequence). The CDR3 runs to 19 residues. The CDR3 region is CATSRGVPVQGPEGYEQYF. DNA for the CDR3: TGTGCCACCAGCAGAGGTGTCCCGGTTCAAGGGCCGGAGGGCTACGAGCAGTACTTC.

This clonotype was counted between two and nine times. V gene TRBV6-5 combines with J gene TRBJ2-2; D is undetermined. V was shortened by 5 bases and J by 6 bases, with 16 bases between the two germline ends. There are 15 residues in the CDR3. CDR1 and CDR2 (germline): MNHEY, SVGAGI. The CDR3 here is CASSKKRDGSGELFF. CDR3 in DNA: TGTGCCAGCAGTAAGAAACGCGATGGGTCCGGGGAGCTGTTTTTT.

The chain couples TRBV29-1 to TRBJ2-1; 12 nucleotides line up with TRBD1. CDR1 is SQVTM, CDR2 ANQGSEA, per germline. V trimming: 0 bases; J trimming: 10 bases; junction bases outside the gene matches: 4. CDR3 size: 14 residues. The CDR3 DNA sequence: TGCAGCGTTGAAGACTGGGACAGGGGGCCGGAGCAGTTCTTC. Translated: CSVEDWDRGPEQFF.

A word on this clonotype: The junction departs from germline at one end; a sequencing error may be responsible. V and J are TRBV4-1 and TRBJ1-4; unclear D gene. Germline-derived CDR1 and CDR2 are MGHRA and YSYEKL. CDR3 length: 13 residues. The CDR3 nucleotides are TGCGCCAGCAGCCAAGAAAGCCCCTCCCGCCCTAGTTTT. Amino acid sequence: CASSQESPSRPSF.

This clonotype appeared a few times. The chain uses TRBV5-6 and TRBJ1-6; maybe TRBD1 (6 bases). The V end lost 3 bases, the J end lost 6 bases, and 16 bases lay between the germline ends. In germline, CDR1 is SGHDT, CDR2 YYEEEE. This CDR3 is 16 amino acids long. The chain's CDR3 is CASSSLRGAFNSPLHF. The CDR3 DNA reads TGTGCCAGCAGCTCGTTGCGGGGGGCTTTTAATTCACCCCTCCACTTT. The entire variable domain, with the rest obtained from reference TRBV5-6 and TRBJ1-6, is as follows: DAGVTQSPTHLIKTRGQQVTLRCSPKSGHDTVSWYQQALGQGPQFIFQYYEEEERQRGNFPDRFSGHQFPNYSSELNVNALLLGDSALYLCASSSLRGAFNSPLHFGNGTRLTVT.

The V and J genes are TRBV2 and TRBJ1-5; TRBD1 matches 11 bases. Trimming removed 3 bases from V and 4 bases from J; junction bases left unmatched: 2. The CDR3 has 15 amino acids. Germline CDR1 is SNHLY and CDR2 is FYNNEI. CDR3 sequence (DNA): TGTGCCAGCAGTGAGGACAGGGGGCAGAATCAGCCCCAGCATTTT. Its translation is CASSEDRGQNQPQHF.